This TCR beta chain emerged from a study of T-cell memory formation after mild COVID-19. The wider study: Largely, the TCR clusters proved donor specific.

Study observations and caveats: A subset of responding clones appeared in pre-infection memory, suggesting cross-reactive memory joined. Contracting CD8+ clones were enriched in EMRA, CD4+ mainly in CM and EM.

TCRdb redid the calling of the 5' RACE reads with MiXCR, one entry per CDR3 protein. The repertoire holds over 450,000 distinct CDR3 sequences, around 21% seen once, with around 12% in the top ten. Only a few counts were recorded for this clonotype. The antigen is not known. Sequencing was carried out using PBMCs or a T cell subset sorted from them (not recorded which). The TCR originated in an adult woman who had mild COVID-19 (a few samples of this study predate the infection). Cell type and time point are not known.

The CDR3 here is CASSGTRDPTYEQYF. In DNA, the CDR3 is TGTGCCAGCAGCGGGACCCGGGACCCGACCTACGAGCAGTACTTC. The V gene is TRBV9, the J gene TRBJ2-7; D assignment may be TRBD1 or TRBD2 (5 bases each). CDR1 and CDR2 (germline): SGDLS, YYNGEE. The germline V and J ends were trimmed by 3 bases and 2 bases, with 15 bases remaining between them. This CDR3 region has 15 residues. Looking up the rest from reference TRBV9 and TRBJ2-7 gives the full variable domain: DSGVTQTPKHLITATGQRVTLRCSPRSGDLSVYWYQQSLDQGLQFLIQYYNGEERAKGNILERFSAQQFPDLHSELNLSSLELGDSALYFCASSGTRDPTYEQYFGPGTRLTVT.